This T cell receptor beta chain is drawn from a study of T cells in Graves' hyperthyroidism and ophthalmopathy. From RNA transcripts, TCR beta CDR3 regions were amplified. Initially, a first-round RT-PCR of the TCR CDR3 employed the HTBI primer set. TCRdb re-called the multiplex PCR reads through MiXCR, storing one row per CDR3 protein. The top ten hold more than 7% of the sample, which has around 660,000 distinct CDR3 sequences, 45% seen once. The clonotype was recovered from an adult man with Graves' disease, either hyperthyroidism or ophthalmopathy (not recorded which). The sequenced sample consisted of peripheral blood or thyroid tissue (not recorded which).

The CDR3 sequence: CASRGGTNYGYTF. The CDR3 DNA follows: TGTGCCAGCAGGGGGGGGACCAACTATGGCTACACCTTC. The chain is built from TRBV2 and TRBJ1-2, with a tentative D call TRBD1 (5 bases). The V end lost 6 bases, the J end lost 2 bases, and 10 bases lay between the germline ends. This CDR3 has 13 residues. Looked up from germline, CDR1 is SNHLY and CDR2 is FYNNEI.